This T cell receptor beta chain was profiled in a study of control samples from healthy donors and cancer patients. V was clipped by 7 bases and J by 6 bases, with 21 bases between them. This CDR3 has 16 residues. TCRdb's copy holds only in-frame clones and misses some; the assay was immunoSEQ multiplex PCR. Of some 160,000 clones listed, 90% to 95% are singletons. The sequenced material came from blood. The receptor's source is a woman in her thirties in good health. This chain links TRBV6-7 with TRBJ2-2; D is undetermined. TRBV6-7 is noted as an ORF with a role that remains uncertain. Here the CDR3 reads CASTPYGASGPGELFF. As DNA, the CDR3 is TGTGCCAGCACCCCATATGGCGCGTCTGGGCCCGGGGAGCTGTTTTTT.